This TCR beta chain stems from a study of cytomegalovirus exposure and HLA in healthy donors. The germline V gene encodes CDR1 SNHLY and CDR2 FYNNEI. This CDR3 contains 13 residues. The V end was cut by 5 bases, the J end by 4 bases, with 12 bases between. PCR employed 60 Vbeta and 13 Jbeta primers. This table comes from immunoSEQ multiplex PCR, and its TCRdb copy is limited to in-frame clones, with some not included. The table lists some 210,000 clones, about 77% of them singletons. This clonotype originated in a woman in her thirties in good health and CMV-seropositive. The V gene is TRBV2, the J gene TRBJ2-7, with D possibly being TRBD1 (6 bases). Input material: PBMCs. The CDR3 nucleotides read TGTGCCAGCAGTTCACAGGGATTGTACGAGCAGTACTTC. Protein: CASSSQGLYEQYF. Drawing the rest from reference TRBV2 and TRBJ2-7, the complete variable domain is EPEVTQTPSHQVTQMGQEVILRCVPISNHLYFYWYRQILGQKVEFLVSFYNNEISEKSEIFDDQFSVERPDGSNFTLKIRSTKLEDSAMYFCASSSQGLYEQYFGPGTRLTVT.